These T cell receptor beta chains were read from a single sample in a study of OX40 agonist ivuxolimab in advanced cancers. Profiling relied on immunoSEQ multiplex PCR, and the TCRdb table lists in-frame clones only, not all of them. The sample lists around 26,000 clones; 81% were seen once. The source was CD4+ or CD8+ T cells sorted from blood, collected in a trial of the OX40 agonist ivuxolimab. The receptors derive from an adult with an advanced solid tumor such as melanoma, head and neck, liver or kidney cancer. Each CDR3 is given with its conserved first and last residue. D genes are given only for firm matches. Size is stated for part of the rows, as once, few or many counts, or as a class when the clone is expanded.

j_call: TRBJ2-7
d_call: .
v_call: TRBV9
clone_size: .
cdr3_nt: TGTGCCAGCAGCGTCGGGGACACCTCCTACGAGCAGTACTTC
cdr3_aa: CASSVGDTSYEQYF

j_call: TRBJ2-1
d_call: .
v_call: TRBV11-2
clone_size: .
cdr3_nt: TGTGCCAGCAGCTTAGCCCGCAGCGGACCCTACAATGAGCAGTTCTTC
cdr3_aa: CASSLARSGPYNEQFF

j_call: TRBJ2-1
d_call: .
v_call: TRBV29-1
clone_size: .
cdr3_nt: TGCAGCGTTGAACTCCAGCCTTGGGCCTACAATGAGCAGTTCTTC
cdr3_aa: CSVELQPWAYNEQFF

j_call: TRBJ2-3
d_call: TRBD2
v_call: TRBV19
clone_size: few
cdr3_nt: TGTGCCAGTAGTATTCGCCCGGGACTAGCGTTGCGGGATACGCAGTATTTT
cdr3_aa: CASSIRPGLALRDTQYF

j_call: TRBJ2-7
d_call: .
v_call: TRBV11-3
clone_size: medium-sized
cdr3_nt: TGTGCCAGCAGCCTCGGGGGTGACCTAACCGAGCAGTACTTC
cdr3_aa: CASSLGGDLTEQYF

j_call: TRBJ2-3
d_call: TRBD2
v_call: TRBV5-1
clone_size: once
cdr3_nt: TGCGCCAGCAGCCGGTTCCCACTAGCGGGGGGGCCCCCAGATACGCAGTATTTT
cdr3_aa: CASSRFPLAGGPPDTQYF

j_call: TRBJ1-1
d_call: .
v_call: TRBV9
clone_size: .
cdr3_nt: TGTGCCAGCAGCCCAGTGGGGGGCACTGAAGCTTTCTTT
cdr3_aa: CASSPVGGTEAFF

j_call: TRBJ2-7
d_call: .
v_call: TRBV9
clone_size: .
cdr3_nt: TGTGCCAGCAGCGAGGGAGGGGGCTTGGACGAGCAGTACTTC
cdr3_aa: CASSEGGGLDEQYF

j_call: TRBJ1-4
d_call: TRBD1
v_call: TRBV6-1
clone_size: .
cdr3_nt: TGTGCCAGCAGACCTGGGACAGCGAGTAATGAAAAACTGTTTTTT
cdr3_aa: CASRPGTASNEKLFF

j_call: TRBJ2-2
d_call: .
v_call: TRBV2
clone_size: .
cdr3_nt: TGTGCCAGCAGTGAGCATTTAAGTTCCAACGGGGAGCTGTTTTTT
cdr3_aa: CASSEHLSSNGELFF

j_call: TRBJ2-3
d_call: .
v_call: TRBV11-2
clone_size: .
cdr3_nt: TGTGCCAGCAGCCCCACCTCTAGCACAGATACGCAGTATTTT
cdr3_aa: CASSPTSSTDTQYF

j_call: TRBJ2-3
d_call: .
v_call: TRBV9
clone_size: .
cdr3_nt: TGTGCCAGCAGCGCGGTACCCACAGATACGCAGTATTTT
cdr3_aa: CASSAVPTDTQYF

j_call: TRBJ2-5
d_call: .
v_call: TRBV6-5
clone_size: .
cdr3_nt: TGTGCCAGCAGAAAAAGGGGGGTCCAAGAGACCCAGTACTTC
cdr3_aa: CASRKRGVQETQYF

j_call: TRBJ2-5
d_call: TRBD2
v_call: TRBV28
clone_size: .
cdr3_nt: TGTGCCATCCCGCGGCCACTAGCGGGAGAGTACCAAGAGACCCAGTACTTC
cdr3_aa: CAIPRPLAGEYQETQYF

j_call: TRBJ2-1
d_call: TRBD2
v_call: TRBV29-1
clone_size: .
cdr3_nt: TGCAGCGTTGCTGGGACTAGCGGGATCAATGAGCAGTTCTTC
cdr3_aa: CSVAGTSGINEQFF

j_call: TRBJ2-1
d_call: TRBD1
v_call: TRBV5-1
clone_size: .
cdr3_nt: TGCGCCAGCAGCCCATGGGACAGGTACAATGAGCAGTTCTTC
cdr3_aa: CASSPWDRYNEQFF

j_call: TRBJ2-5
d_call: TRBD1
v_call: TRBV5-4
clone_size: once
cdr3_nt: TGTGCCAGCAGCTTGATGGTCGTGGGACAGGGGGGGGAGACCCAGTACTTC
cdr3_aa: CASSLMVVGQGGETQYF

j_call: TRBJ2-3
d_call: TRBD1
v_call: TRBV6-5
clone_size: .
cdr3_nt: TGTGCCAGCAGGGCAGGGGGCGAGACAGATACGCAGTATTTT
cdr3_aa: CASRAGGETDTQYF

j_call: TRBJ2-1
d_call: .
v_call: TRBV6-6
clone_size: .
cdr3_nt: TGTGCCAGCAGTTACCTCGTCGGCGGTCCCTACAATGAGCAGTTCTTC
cdr3_aa: CASSYLVGGPYNEQFF

j_call: TRBJ2-7
d_call: TRBD1
v_call: TRBV7-9
clone_size: .
cdr3_nt: TGTGCCAGCAGCCCCCAAGGGACAGGGGCCTACGAGCAGTACTTC
cdr3_aa: CASSPQGTGAYEQYF

j_call: TRBJ1-2
d_call: TRBD1
v_call: TRBV15
clone_size: once
cdr3_nt: TGTGCCACCAGCAGAGTTTTCGCCCCGGGGACAGGGGGGGGCTATGGCTACACCTTC
cdr3_aa: CATSRVFAPGTGGGYGYTF

j_call: TRBJ2-1
d_call: TRBD2
v_call: TRBV15
clone_size: .
cdr3_nt: TGTGCCACCAGCCTGGGGGGGAGCGGGGTCTACAATGAGCAGTTCTTC
cdr3_aa: CATSLGGSGVYNEQFF

j_call: TRBJ1-6
d_call: .
v_call: TRBV27
clone_size: .
cdr3_nt: TGTGCCAGCAGTCCTTTTAGCCCAGGTTATTCACCCCTCCACTTT
cdr3_aa: CASSPFSPGYSPLHF

j_call: TRBJ2-7
d_call: TRBD1
v_call: TRBV11-3
clone_size: .
cdr3_nt: TGTGCCAGCAGCTTGTGGACAGGGGGTTTTTACGAGCAGTACTTC
cdr3_aa: CASSLWTGGFYEQYF

j_call: TRBJ1-5
d_call: .
v_call: TRBV15
clone_size: once
cdr3_nt: TGTGCCACTAAAGCCTTGCGGGGTAATCAGCCCCAGCATTTT
cdr3_aa: CATKALRGNQPQHF

j_call: TRBJ2-1
d_call: .
v_call: TRBV15
clone_size: .
cdr3_nt: TGTGCCACCAGCAGAGATCCCTTGGAGATCGATGAGCAGTTCTTC
cdr3_aa: CATSRDPLEIDEQFF

j_call: TRBJ2-3
d_call: .
v_call: TRBV2
clone_size: .
cdr3_nt: TGTGCCAGCAGTGTGGGTGACGATAATCGGGATACGCAGTATTTT
cdr3_aa: CASSVGDDNRDTQYF

j_call: TRBJ2-7
d_call: .
v_call: TRBV21-1
clone_size: .
cdr3_nt: TGTGCCAGCTTGGTGGGGGGCAGTCGGGTATCCTACGAGCAGTACTTC
cdr3_aa: CASLVGGSRVSYEQYF